The sample holds many counts of the clone carrying this TCR beta chain. TCRdb re-derived calls from the 5' RACE reads in MiXCR, one entry per CDR3 protein. Counted here are tens of thousands of distinct CDR3 sequences, more than 4.5% occurring once; the ten biggest clones make up less than 9.5%. This sample was included in a study of T cells of healthy individuals. The sequence came from a human donor in good health.

Here the CDR3 DNA reads TGCAGTGCCCCCCGGGGGGGGCGCACAGATACGCAGTATTTT. Protein product: CSAPRGGRTDTQYF. The chain joins TRBV20-1 to TRBJ2-3, with TRBD2 matching 8 bases. The length of the CDR3 is 14 residues. CDR1 and CDR2 (germline): DFQATT, SNEGSKA (reference sequence). J gave up 1 base and V 6 bases, and 6 bases lay outside the gene matches.